The 11 T cell receptor beta chains given below trace back to one sample, sequenced in a study of memory CD4+ T cells and cytomegalovirus serostatus. Single viable CD3+CD4+CD8-CD45RO+ cells were sorted as the memory CD4+ T cells. Profiled with immunoSEQ multiplex PCR; TCRdb holds only in-frame clones, not every one. Counted here are about 52,000 clones, approximately 80% occurring once; the ten biggest clones make up about 1.5%. Sequenced input: memory CD4+ T cells from blood. The receptors come from an adult in good health and CMV-seropositive.

The chain recombines TRBV2 with TRBJ2-1; D is uncertain. This CDR3 is built from 12 residues. The germline V gene has CDR1 SNHLY and CDR2 FYNNEI. V gave up 5 bases and J gave up 4 bases, with 6 bases separating them. CDR3 region: CASSTNYNEQFF. CDR3 DNA: TGTGCCAGCAGTACCAATTACAATGAGCAGTTCTTC.

The genes are TRBV5-6 and TRBJ2-5, with a weak D call TRBD1 (5 bases). The CDR3 spans 13 residues. CDR1 is SGHDT and CDR2 is YYEEEE in the germline V gene. V dropped 3 bases and J dropped 5 bases, with 11 bases sitting between them. The CDR3 protein is CASSSDSRETQYF. The CDR3 region has the DNA TGTGCCAGCAGCTCAGACAGTCGCGAGACCCAGTACTTC.

This clone was picked up one time. This chain connects TRBV5-1 to TRBJ2-2, with 8 bases that match TRBD2. Germline V gives CDR1 SGHRS, CDR2 YFSETQ. CDR3 size: 17 residues. The ends lost 3 bases at V and 2 bases at J; junction bases unmatched: 9. The CDR3 sequence is CASSYGLARSNTGELFF. Written as DNA, the CDR3 is TGCGCCAGCAGCTACGGACTAGCCCGGTCTAACACCGGGGAGCTGTTTTTT.

J is TRBJ2-1 and V is TRBV6-5; D is uncertain. V was pared by 6 bases and J by 0 bases, with 12 bases between. The CDR3 length is 15 residues. Germline V lookup: CDR1 MNHEY, CDR2 SVGAGI. This CDR3 is CASRLVADSYNEQFF. In DNA, the CDR3 is TGTGCCAGCAGACTCGTAGCCGACTCCTACAATGAGCAGTTCTTC.

The J gene is TRBJ1-1, the V gene TRBV23-1, with D tentatively TRBD1 (5 bases). TRBV23-1 is treated as an ORF (open reading frame) with a function not yet certain. The CDR3 has 14 amino acids. Trimming removed 8 bases at V and 3 bases at J, with 16 bases between. The CDR3 loop is CASPRGGKDTEAFF. The CDR3 DNA is TGCGCCAGCCCCCGGGGGGGGAAGGACACTGAAGCTTTCTTT.

The CDR3 loop reads CASSPREGYEQYF. The CDR3 DNA is TGTGCCAGCTCACCAAGAGAGGGATACGAGCAGTACTTC. This sequence joins TRBV18 and TRBJ2-7; D perhaps matches TRBD2 (5 bases). Germline CDR1 is KGHSH and CDR2 is LQKENI. V was cut by 2 bases and J by 4 bases, with 9 bases left in between. The CDR3 sequence is 13 residues long.

This clone was recorded a few times. V gene TRBV30 combines with J gene TRBJ1-6, with a tentative D call TRBD1 (6 bases). CDR1 and CDR2 from the germline V gene are GTSNPN and SVGIG (reference sequence). Trimming pared 0 bases from V and 9 bases from J, leaving 9 bases between. CDR3 length: 13 residues. The CDR3 coding sequence is TGTGCCTGGAGTGTTCAGGGGATTTCACCCCTCCACTTT. As protein: CAWSVQGISPLHF.

J is TRBJ2-7 and V is TRBV7-2; D is uncertain. The germline gives CDR1 SGHTA, CDR2 FQGNSA. The CDR3 sequence is 17 residues long. The V and J ends lost 3 bases and 5 bases respectively, with 23 bases between them. The CDR3 bases are TGTGCCAGCAGCTTCGCGGTGGGGTCTAAACCCGACCACGAGCAGTACTTC. This encodes CASSFAVGSKPDHEQYF.

The J gene is TRBJ2-6, the V gene TRBV10-1; 11 bases map to TRBD1. Trimming cost V 2 bases and J 3 bases; bases outside gene matches: 3. The CDR3 has 17 amino acids. The germline V gene encodes CDR1 WNHNN and CDR2 SYGVQD (reference sequence). Here the CDR3 DNA reads TGCGCCAGCAGTGAGGGACAGGGGGCCGGTGGGGCCAACGTCCTGACTTTC. Amino acid sequence: CASSEGQGAGGANVLTF.

In its sample, this clone was seen once. V and J are TRBV5-1 and TRBJ2-3, with a weak D call TRBD1 (5 bases). Germline assignment: CDR1 SGHRS and CDR2 YFSETQ. The length of the CDR3 is 14 residues. The V and J ends lost 0 bases and 3 bases respectively, with 8 bases between them. The CDR3 loop is CASSLDRTTDTQYF. DNA of the CDR3: TGCGCCAGCAGCTTGGACAGGACGACAGATACGCAGTATTTT.

The chain combines TRBV19 with TRBJ1-1; D remains unclear. Germline V gene sequence: CDR1 LNHDA, CDR2 SQIVND (reference sequence). This CDR3 region has 15 residues. Deletions cut 7 bases from V and 1 base from J, with 16 bases between. The CDR3, as DNA: TGTGCCAGTACCGATGGGTGGAGAGCGAACACTGAAGCTTTCTTT. It yields the protein CASTDGWRANTEAFF.